The 16 T cell receptor beta chains below come from one sample, sequenced in a study of cytomegalovirus exposure and HLA in healthy donors. Repertoires were generated with immunoSEQ multiplex PCR, while TCRdb's copy carries only in-frame clones and drops some. The table records 59,000 or so clones, roughly nine tenths of them present only once. The sequencing input was PBMCs. The receptors shown here come from a woman younger than 30 in good health and CMV-seronegative.

This rearrangement joins TRBV19 to TRBJ2-2, with 11 bases that match TRBD2. CDR1 LNHDA and CDR2 SQIVND come from the germline V gene (reference sequence). The J segment lost 7 bases and the V segment lost 7 bases, leaving 8 bases of the junction unmatched. The CDR3 spans 15 residues. The CDR3 DNA follows: TGTGCCAGTACTCCGACTAGCGGGACAGGCGGGGAGCTGTTTTTT. Its translation: CASTPTSGTGGELFF.

The chain links TRBV7-9 to TRBJ2-7, with TRBD1 matching 8 bases. The junction had 5 bases not matched to a gene; V was cut back by 4 bases and J by 0 bases. The V gene's germline CDR1 is SEHNR and CDR2 FQNEAQ (reference sequence). CDR3 length: 15 amino acids. CDR3 region: CASSSSGGNSYEQYF. CDR3 bases: TGTGCCAGCAGCTCCTCAGGGGGCAACTCCTACGAGCAGTACTTC. Full variable domain (outside the CDR3, taken from reference TRBV7-9 and TRBJ2-7): DTGVSQNPRHKITKRGQNVTFRCDPISEHNRLYWYRQTLGQGPEFLTYFQNEAQLEKSRLLSDRFSAERPKGSFSTLEIQRTEQGDSAMYLCASSSSGGNSYEQYFGPGTRLTVT.

The chain combines TRBV9 with TRBJ1-4; the D gene is possibly TRBD1 (5 bases). This CDR3 is 13 amino acids long. Trimming shortened V by 4 bases and J by 5 bases, and 9 bases separated the two germline ends. Germline CDR1 SGDLS, CDR2 YYNGEE. Here the CDR3 DNA reads TGTGCCAGCAGCCGCGGGGGGAATGAAAAACTGTTTTTT. Its translation is CASSRGGNEKLFF.

The chain employs TRBV28 and TRBJ2-7, with TRBD1 matching over 12 bases. The junction had 11 bases not matched to a gene; V was cut back by 7 bases and J by 7 bases. From germline, CDR1 is MDHEN and CDR2 SYDVKM. The CDR3 spans 15 residues. The CDR3 reads CASKNPGQGAQEQYF. CDR3 DNA: TGTGCCAGCAAAAACCCGGGACAGGGGGCTCAGGAGCAGTACTTC.

The CDR3 coding sequence is TGTGCCAGCAGCCAGTGGACTAGCGGGATCGGTGAGCAGTTCTTC. It codes for CASSQWTSGIGEQFF. The chain recombines TRBV7-9 with TRBJ2-1, with TRBD2 matching 12 bases. After removal of 5 bases from V and 9 bases from J, the junction contained 8 bases not matched to a gene. The CDR3 is 15 residues long. Germline CDR1 is SEHNR and CDR2 is FQNEAQ (reference sequence).

Only one count was recorded for this clone. The chain combines TRBV5-1 with TRBJ2-2, with D possibly TRBD1 on 6 matching bases. V was cut by 2 bases and J by 4 bases, with 18 bases left in between. Germline lookup yields CDR1 SGHRS and CDR2 YFSETQ. The CDR3 is 17 residues long. CDR3 in DNA: TGCGCCAGCAGCTTTGGAAACAGGGCGCAGGGCACCGGGGAGCTGTTTTTT. Protein: CASSFGNRAQGTGELFF. The full variable domain, in which reference TRBV5-1 and TRBJ2-2 provide the parts outside the CDR3, is KAGVTQTPRYLIKTRGQQVTLSCSPISGHRSVSWYQQTPGQGLQFLFEYFSETQRNKGNFPGRFSGRQFSNSRSEMNVSTLELGDSALYLCASSFGNRAQGTGELFFGEGSRLTVL.

The rearrangement links TRBV4-3 to TRBJ2-7; TRBD1 matches 10 bases. The CDR3 contains 15 residues. V trimming: 3 bases; J trimming: 3 bases; junction bases outside the gene matches: 5. CDR1 LGHNA and CDR2 YSLEER come from the germline V gene. This CDR3 is CASSQDRGDFYEQYF. CDR3 sequence (DNA): TGCGCCAGCAGCCAGGACAGGGGGGACTTCTACGAGCAGTACTTC.

This chain uses TRBV9 with TRBJ2-6; maybe TRBD1 (6 bases). V lost 0 bases to trimming and J lost 2 bases, with 6 bases between them. CDR3 size: 15 residues. The germline V gene has CDR1 SGDLS and CDR2 YYNGEE. This CDR3 is CASSVAGAGANVLTF. As DNA, the CDR3 is TGTGCCAGCAGCGTAGCAGGGGCTGGGGCCAACGTCCTGACTTTC.

V usage is TRBV27 and J usage is TRBJ1-4, with D tentatively TRBD1 (5 bases). V was clipped by 5 bases and J by 14 bases, with 15 bases between them. The CDR3 sequence is 12 residues long. Germline lookup yields CDR1 MNHEY and CDR2 SMNVEV (reference sequence). The CDR3 DNA reads TGTGCCAGCAGTCCCGGGGGAAGGTTGCTGTTTTTT. This encodes CASSPGGRLLFF.

V and J are TRBV2 and TRBJ2-2; 7 bases are shared with TRBD1. The germline V gene encodes CDR1 SNHLY and CDR2 FYNNEI. Losses at the gene ends were 2 bases for V and 5 bases for J; bases not matched to a gene: 2. CDR3 length: 14 residues. The CDR3 reads CASSELQGTGELFF. For the CDR3, the DNA is TGTGCCAGCAGTGAACTACAGGGGACCGGGGAGCTGTTTTTT.

The rearrangement uses TRBV7-9 and TRBJ1-3; D is uncertain. The length of the CDR3 is 14 residues. V shed 5 bases and J shed 4 bases, with 12 bases lying between them. The germline V gene encodes CDR1 SEHNR and CDR2 FQNEAQ (reference sequence). CDR3 coding DNA: TGTGCCAGCAGCCAAGACGGGAGCGGAAACACCATATATTTT. Translation gives CASSQDGSGNTIYF.

This chain links TRBV18 with TRBJ1-5, with 10 bases identical to TRBD1. Looked up from germline, CDR1 is KGHSH and CDR2 is LQKENI. Trimming took 3 bases from V and 3 from J; bases not matched to a gene: 2. This CDR3 has 15 residues. The CDR3 DNA follows: TGTGCCAGCTCACCGGGACAGGGGACCAATCAGCCCCAGCATTTT. Amino acid sequence: CASSPGQGTNQPQHF.

Written as DNA, the CDR3 is TGTGCCAGCAGTCTACAGGGGCAGGGGTATGGCTACACCTTC. It yields the protein CASSLQGQGYGYTF. The V gene is TRBV6-5, the J gene TRBJ1-2; TRBD1 agrees at 7 bases. The V segment lost 5 bases and the J segment 5 bases; nucleotides outside the gene matches: 8. Germline V lookup: CDR1 MNHEY, CDR2 SVGAGI. CDR3 length: 14 residues.

The CDR3 reads CASSAREPGGHQNEQYF. CDR3 coding DNA: TGCGCCAGCAGCGCCCGCGAGCCGGGGGGCCACCAGAACGAGCAGTACTTC. V and J are TRBV5-1 and TRBJ2-7; possibly TRBD2 for D (7 bases). The CDR3 is made up of 17 amino acids. Germline assignment: CDR1 SGHRS and CDR2 YFSETQ. The V gene lost 4 bases and the J gene lost 5 bases, with 25 bases spanning the gap. Filled out from reference TRBV5-1 and TRBJ2-7, the complete variable domain reads KAGVTQTPRYLIKTRGQQVTLSCSPISGHRSVSWYQQTPGQGLQFLFEYFSETQRNKGNFPGRFSGRQFSNSRSEMNVSTLELGDSALYLCASSAREPGGHQNEQYFGPGTRLTVT.

This chain connects TRBV28 to TRBJ2-1; D is unclear. The CDR3 runs to 13 residues. V lost 5 bases, J lost 6 bases, and 11 bases lay in between. In germline, CDR1 is MDHEN, CDR2 SYDVKM. The CDR3 DNA sequence: TGTGCCAGCAGTGAATCTCCGGGCAATGAGCAGTTCTTC. Translated: CASSESPGNEQFF.

The chain recombines TRBV6-6 with TRBJ2-3, with a possible D match to TRBD2 (5 bases). Trimming removed 2 bases at V and 10 bases at J, with 16 bases between. Looked up from germline, CDR1 is MNHNY and CDR2 is SVGAGI (reference sequence). There are 14 residues in the CDR3. The CDR3 sequence is CASSYGGQSGAQYF. The CDR3 region has the DNA TGTGCCAGCAGTTACGGCGGGCAAAGTGGGGCGCAGTATTTT.